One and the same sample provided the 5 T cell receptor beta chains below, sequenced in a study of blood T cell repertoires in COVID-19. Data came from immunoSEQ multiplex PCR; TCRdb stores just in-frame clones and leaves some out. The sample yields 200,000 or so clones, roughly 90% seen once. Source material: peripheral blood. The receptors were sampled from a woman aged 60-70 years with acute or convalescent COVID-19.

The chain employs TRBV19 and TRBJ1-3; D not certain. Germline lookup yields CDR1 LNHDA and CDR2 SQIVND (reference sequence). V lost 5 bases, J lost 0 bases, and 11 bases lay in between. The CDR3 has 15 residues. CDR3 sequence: CASSPGLSSGNTIYF. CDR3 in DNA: TGTGCCAGTAGTCCCGGACTGAGCTCTGGAAACACCATATATTTT.

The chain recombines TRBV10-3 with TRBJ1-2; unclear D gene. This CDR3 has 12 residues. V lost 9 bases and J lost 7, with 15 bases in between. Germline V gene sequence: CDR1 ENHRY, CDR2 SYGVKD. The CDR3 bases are TGTGCCATGTCGGACGGGGTAGCTGGCTACACCTTC. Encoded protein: CAMSDGVAGYTF.

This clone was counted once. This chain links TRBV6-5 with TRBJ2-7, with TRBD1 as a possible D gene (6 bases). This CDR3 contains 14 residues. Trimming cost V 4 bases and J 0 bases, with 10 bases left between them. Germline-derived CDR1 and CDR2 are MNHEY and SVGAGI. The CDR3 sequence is CASSSRGSSYEQYF. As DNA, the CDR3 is TGTGCCAGCAGTTCCAGGGGCAGCTCCTACGAGCAGTACTTC.

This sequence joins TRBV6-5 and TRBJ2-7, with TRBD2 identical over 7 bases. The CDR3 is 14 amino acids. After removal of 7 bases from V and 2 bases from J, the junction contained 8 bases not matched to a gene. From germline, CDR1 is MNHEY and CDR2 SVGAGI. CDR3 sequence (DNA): TGTGCCAGCACCACCCGCGGGGGACCCTACGAGCAGTACTTC. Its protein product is CASTTRGGPYEQYF.

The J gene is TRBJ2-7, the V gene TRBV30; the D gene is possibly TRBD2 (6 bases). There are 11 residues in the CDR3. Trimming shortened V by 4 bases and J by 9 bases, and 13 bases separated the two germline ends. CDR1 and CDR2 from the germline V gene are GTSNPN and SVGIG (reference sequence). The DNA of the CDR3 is TGTGCCTGGAATTTAGCGGCGGGGCAGTACTTC. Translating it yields CAWNLAAGQYF.